The 10 T cell receptor beta chains below were found in one sample sequenced in a study of blood T cell repertoires in COVID-19 (dated by TCRdb to 2020 to 2021). The library relied on the immunoSEQ multiplex PCR assay. TCRdb provides this immuneACCESS table in a form limited to in-frame rearrangements. Some clones are lacking; in checked studies, under half of them reflect an unresolved V gene, and why the rest are absent is not known. The sample records approximately 170,000 clones, around 83% of which are singletons. The ten largest account for roughly a fifth of the sample. Sequencing used peripheral blood. The receptors shown here come from a woman aged 70-85 years who had recovered from COVID-19.

The chain employs TRBV3-1 (or the pseudogene TRBV3-2) and TRBJ1-1; weak D call: TRBD1 (6 bases). This CDR3 has 14 residues. CDR1 is LGHDT, CDR2 YNNKEL, per germline (reference sequence). V lost 4 bases and J lost 6, with 15 bases in between. For the CDR3, the DNA is TGTGCCAGCAGCCCAGAGGGGGGAATGGCTGAAGCTTTCTTT. Encoded protein: CASSPEGGMAEAFF.

This clone occurred many times. The V call is TRBV14, the J call TRBJ2-7, with D tentatively TRBD2 (6 bases). The CDR3 runs to 12 residues. Between the trimmed V and J ends, which lost 4 bases and 2 bases, there was a span of 6 bases. The germline V gene encodes CDR1 SGHDN and CDR2 FVKESK. The CDR3 DNA sequence: TGTGCCAGCAGCCCGGGGGCCTACGAGCAGTACTTC. As protein: CASSPGAYEQYF. Combining the CDR3 with reference TRBV14 and TRBJ2-7 gives the whole variable domain EAGVTQFPSHSVIEKGQTVTLRCDPISGHDNLYWYRRVMGKEIKFLLHFVKESKQDESGMPNNRFLAERTGGTYSTLKVQPAELEDSGVYFCASSPGAYEQYFGPGTRLTVT.

The V gene is TRBV24-1, the J gene TRBJ2-2, with TRBD2 matching 11 bases. Germline-derived CDR1 and CDR2 are KGHDR and SFDVKD. Trimming cost V 8 bases and J 1 base; bases outside gene matches: 2. This CDR3 has 15 residues. Here the CDR3 reads CATTGTSGNTGELFF. The CDR3 DNA sequence: TGTGCCACCACCGGGACTAGCGGGAACACCGGGGAGCTGTTTTTT.

The CDR3 DNA reads TGTGCCTGGAGTGTATCTACAGGGTATAGCAATCAGCCCCAGCATTTT. Its translation: CAWSVSTGYSNQPQHF. This chain uses TRBV30 with TRBJ1-5; the D gene is possibly TRBD1 (6 bases). Germline-derived CDR1 and CDR2 are GTSNPN and SVGIG (reference sequence). The CDR3 is made up of 16 amino acids. V was trimmed by 0 bases and J by 0 bases, leaving 12 bases between them. The complete variable domain, with remaining parts taken from reference TRBV30 and TRBJ1-5, reads SQTIHQWPATLVQPVGSPLSLECTVEGTSNPNLYWYRQAAGRGLQLLFYSVGIGQISSEVPQNLSASRPQDRQFILSSKKLLLSDSGFYLCAWSVSTGYSNQPQHFGDGTRLSIL.

This clone has just a few counts. The J gene is TRBJ2-2, the V gene TRBV10-3; TRBD1 matches 8 bases. After removal of 2 bases from V and 7 bases from J, the junction contained 9 bases not matched to a gene. This CDR3 comprises 16 residues. Germline lookup yields CDR1 ENHRY and CDR2 SYGVKD. CDR3 region: CAISETDREEGGELFF. The CDR3 DNA reads as TGTGCCATCAGTGAGACGGACAGGGAAGAAGGCGGGGAGCTGTTTTTT.

The chain combines TRBV24-1 with TRBJ2-1; a possible D gene is TRBD1 (6 bases). The germline gives CDR1 KGHDR, CDR2 SFDVKD. V was clipped by 3 bases and J by 6 bases, with 11 bases between them. The length of the CDR3 is 14 residues. The CDR3 loop is CATSDVGTTNEQFF. CDR3 sequence (DNA): TGTGCCACCAGTGATGTCGGGACAACCAATGAGCAGTTCTTC.

The genes are TRBV5-1 and TRBJ1-1; a weak D match, TRBD1 (5 bases). The CDR3 runs to 14 residues. V lost 0 bases and J lost 1, with 7 bases in between. Germline CDR1 reads SGHRS; CDR2 reads YFSETQ. CDR3 DNA sequence: TGCGCCAGCAGCTTGGGACAGACGAACACTGAAGCTTTCTTT. Translating it yields CASSLGQTNTEAFF.

The chain is built from TRBV20-1 and TRBJ2-5; D might be TRBD1 (5 bases). Germline V gives CDR1 DFQATT, CDR2 SNEGSKA (reference sequence). Trimming shortened V by 3 bases and J by 5 bases, and 16 bases separated the two germline ends. The CDR3 covers 14 residues. Written as DNA, the CDR3 is TGCAGTGCTAGTGGCAGGGCAGGGTCGGAGACCCAGTACTTC. It encodes CSASGRAGSETQYF.

Concerning this clone: Other DNA sequences in this specimen translate into the identical CDR3. V usage is TRBV5-1 and J usage is TRBJ2-2; D is ambiguous. This CDR3 region has 14 residues. The germline V and J ends were trimmed by 7 bases and 0 bases, with 10 bases remaining between them. Germline-derived CDR1 and CDR2 are SGHRS and YFSETQ. CDR3 region: CASRPSSNTGELFF. In DNA, the CDR3 is TGCGCCAGCCGTCCTAGTTCGAACACCGGGGAGCTGTTTTTT.

This chain links TRBV20-1 with TRBJ2-1, with TRBD2 identical over 16 bases. Germline values: CDR1 DFQATT, CDR2 SNEGSKA (reference sequence). The CDR3 length is 18 residues. V dropped 3 bases and J dropped 15; count of bases not matched to a gene: 20. CDR3 DNA: TGCAGTGCTAGTACGGGAACCCCCGGGACTAGCGGGAGGGGCCTGGGGTTCTTC. Protein product: CSASTGTPGTSGRGLGFF.